This entry features one TCR beta chain sequence. Its cognate antigen has yet to be identified. No clone much larger than this one lies a single base away; base qualities are absent. The collaborating institutions used their own protocols to collect whole blood in K2EDTA tubes. For TCRbeta analysis, collaborators shipped samples in one of three forms: frozen whole blood, isolated PBMCs, or DNA extracted from either of those sample types. Inclusive of the bounding cysteine and phenylalanine, the CDR3 is 15 residues long. Of the read, only the CDR3 DNA is kept; its 45 bases are in frame from base 1. V is trimmed back by 2 bases and J by 4 bases, and the junction contains 4 bases that no gene match accounts for. Reading the germline V gene gives CDR1 MNHEY and CDR2 SVGEGT. This record belongs to a study of blood T cell repertoires in COVID-19 (dated by TCRdb to the early 2020s). As for the study more broadly: Samples from collaborators originated in the United States, Italy and Spain and spanned both the acute and convalescent phases of COVID-19. The material from the prospective study consisted of cDNA or gDNA derived from T cells, B-cell-depleted T cells, or PBMCs. The repertoires were released in a freely available public database meant as a resource for research on the immune response to SARS-CoV-2. The samples were drawn from the first 160 participants of the ongoing ImmuneRACE study and from roughly 1,300 subjects provided by 6 global collaborators. Where available, HLA class I and class II types were obtained from metadata supplied by the sample provider rather than from assay-based typing. A de-identified subject ID, COVID-19 status, age in years and sex were almost always included in the sample metadata. Subjects who had been exposed to COVID-19, were actively infected with it, or had recovered from it provided the deeply sampled blood TCRbeta repertoires that made up the dataset. Paper-wide results and their limitations: How much clinical and demographic metadata was included differed by source and by participant, and the metadata was provided uncurated.

The immunoSEQ Assay, a bias-controlled multiplex PCR, was used to amplify TCRbeta CDR3 regions from genomic DNA. Per the original workflow: The number of nucleated cells in each sample was estimated from the amplification of reference gene primers within the assay. To quantify the absolute abundance of each unique TCRbeta CDR3 rearrangement, sequence reads were collapsed and filtered. Productive Simpson clonality was computed per sample as the square root of Simpson's diversity index over productive rearrangements. Drawn from immuneACCESS, this table holds only the in-frame rearrangements with V and J called that TCRdb kept. Clones are partly lost; checked studies trace under half to an unresolved V gene and leave the rest unexplained. That table is the source of V, J and clone size, and D and trimming were worked out from the DNA. The sample profile shows 110,000 or so clones; 80% to 85% of them were found once. The ten largest clones add up to roughly 15% of the sample.

The V and J genes are TRBV6-2 or TRBV6-3 and TRBJ2-1, and TRBD2 matches 8 of the central bases. Sequenced input: peripheral blood. The clonotype comes from a woman older than 75 with acute or convalescent COVID-19. The CDR3 amino acid sequence is: CASSYVAGGYNEQFF. At the DNA level, the sequence is TGTGCCAGCAGTTACGTGGCGGGAGGATACAATGAGCAGTTCTTC.